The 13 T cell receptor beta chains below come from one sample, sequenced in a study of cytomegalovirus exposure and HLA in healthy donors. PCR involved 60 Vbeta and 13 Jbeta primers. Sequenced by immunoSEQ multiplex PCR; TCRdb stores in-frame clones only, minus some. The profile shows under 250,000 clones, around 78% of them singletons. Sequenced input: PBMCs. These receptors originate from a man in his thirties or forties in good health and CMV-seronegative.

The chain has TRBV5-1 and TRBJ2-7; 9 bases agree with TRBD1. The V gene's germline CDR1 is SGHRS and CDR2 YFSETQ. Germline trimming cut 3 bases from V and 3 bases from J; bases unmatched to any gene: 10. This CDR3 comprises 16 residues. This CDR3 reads CASSWLGTGLGYEQYF. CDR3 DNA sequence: TGCGCCAGCAGCTGGCTCGGGACAGGGTTAGGCTACGAGCAGTACTTC.

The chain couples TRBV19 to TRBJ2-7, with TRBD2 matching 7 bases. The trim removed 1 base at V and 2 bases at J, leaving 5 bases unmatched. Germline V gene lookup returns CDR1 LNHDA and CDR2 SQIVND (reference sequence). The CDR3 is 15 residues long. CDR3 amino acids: CASSIGGSLTYEQYF. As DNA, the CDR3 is TGTGCCAGTAGTATAGGCGGGAGTTTGACCTACGAGCAGTACTTC.

CDR3 in amino acids: CAWRWSSGKGDTQYF. The CDR3 region has the DNA TGTGCCTGGAGATGGTCTAGCGGGAAAGGGGATACGCAGTATTTT. This sequence joins TRBV30 and TRBJ2-3; 9 nucleotides agree with TRBD2. The CDR3 is made up of 15 amino acids. Germline CDR1 reads GTSNPN; CDR2 reads SVGIG (reference sequence). V lost 3 bases and J lost 6; bases outside the gene matches: 10.

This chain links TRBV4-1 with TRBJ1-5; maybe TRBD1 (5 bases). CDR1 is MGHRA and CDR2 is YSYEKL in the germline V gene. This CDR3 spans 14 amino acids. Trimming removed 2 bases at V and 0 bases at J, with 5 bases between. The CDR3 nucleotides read TGCGCCAGCAGCCAACAGGGTAGCAATCAGCCCCAGCATTTT. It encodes CASSQQGSNQPQHF.

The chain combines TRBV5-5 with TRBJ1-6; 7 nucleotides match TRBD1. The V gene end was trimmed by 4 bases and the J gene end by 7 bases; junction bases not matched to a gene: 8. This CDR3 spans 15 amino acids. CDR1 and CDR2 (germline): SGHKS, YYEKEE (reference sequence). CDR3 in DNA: TGTGCCAGCAGCAAGAGACAGGGATACAATTCACCCCTCCACTTT. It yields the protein CASSKRQGYNSPLHF.

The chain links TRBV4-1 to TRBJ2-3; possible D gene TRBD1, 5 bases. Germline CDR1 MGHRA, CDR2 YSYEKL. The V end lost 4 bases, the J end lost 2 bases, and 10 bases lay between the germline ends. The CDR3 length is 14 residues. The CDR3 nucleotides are TGCGCCAGCAGCCCATCAGGGTACACAGATACGCAGTATTTT. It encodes CASSPSGYTDTQYF.

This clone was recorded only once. CDR3 sequence: CASSETGTSGSFSYEQYF. The CDR3 DNA reads as TGTGCCAGCAGTGAAACCGGGACTAGCGGGAGTTTTAGCTACGAGCAGTACTTC. This rearrangement joins TRBV6-1 to TRBJ2-5, with 14 positions matching TRBD2. The end of the DNA aligns better with TRBJ2-7, so the J call may be wrong. The CDR3 is 18 residues long. Per the germline V gene, CDR1 is MNHNS and CDR2 is SASEGT.

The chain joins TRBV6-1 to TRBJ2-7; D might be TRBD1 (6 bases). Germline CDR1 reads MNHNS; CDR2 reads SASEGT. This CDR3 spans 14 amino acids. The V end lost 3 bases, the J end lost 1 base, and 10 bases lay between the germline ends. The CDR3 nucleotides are TGTGCCAGCAGTGATGGGACATTTTCCTACGAGCAGTACTTC. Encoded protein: CASSDGTFSYEQYF.

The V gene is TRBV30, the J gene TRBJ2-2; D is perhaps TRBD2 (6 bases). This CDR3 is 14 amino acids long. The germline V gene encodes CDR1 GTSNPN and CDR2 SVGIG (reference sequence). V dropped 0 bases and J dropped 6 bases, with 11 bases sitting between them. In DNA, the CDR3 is TGTGCCTGGAGTGTAACGGGAGTGGCCGGGGAGCTGTTTTTT. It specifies CAWSVTGVAGELFF.

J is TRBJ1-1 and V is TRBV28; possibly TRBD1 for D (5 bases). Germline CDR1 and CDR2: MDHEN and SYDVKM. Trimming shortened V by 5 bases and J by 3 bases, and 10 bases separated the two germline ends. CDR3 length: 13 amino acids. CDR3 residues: CASSLWGDTEAFF. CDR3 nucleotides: TGTGCCAGCAGTCTGTGGGGGGACACTGAAGCTTTCTTT.

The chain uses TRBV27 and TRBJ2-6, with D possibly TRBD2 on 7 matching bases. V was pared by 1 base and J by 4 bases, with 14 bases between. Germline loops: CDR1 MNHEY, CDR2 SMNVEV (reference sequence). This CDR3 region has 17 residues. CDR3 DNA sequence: TGTGCCAGCAGTTTATTAGGGGGGGCGCGAGGGGCCAACGTCCTGACTTTC. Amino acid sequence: CASSLLGGARGANVLTF.

This chain's CDR3 is CASSLFYTGGPSTDTQYF. CDR3 in DNA: TGTGCCAGCAGCTTATTTTATACGGGCGGGCCTAGCACAGATACGCAGTATTTT. The chain carries TRBV7-3 and TRBJ2-3, with D possibly matching TRBD2 (5 bases). The germline V gene has CDR1 SGHTA and CDR2 FQGTGA. V was clipped by 2 bases and J by 0 bases, with 18 bases between them. The CDR3 runs 18 residues. Combining the CDR3 with reference TRBV7-3 and TRBJ2-3 gives the whole variable domain GAGVSQTPSNKVTEKGKYVELRCDPISGHTALYWYRQSLGQGPEFLIYFQGTGAADDSGLPNDRFFAVRPEGSVSTLKIQRTERGDSAVYLCASSLFYTGGPSTDTQYFGPGTRLTVL.

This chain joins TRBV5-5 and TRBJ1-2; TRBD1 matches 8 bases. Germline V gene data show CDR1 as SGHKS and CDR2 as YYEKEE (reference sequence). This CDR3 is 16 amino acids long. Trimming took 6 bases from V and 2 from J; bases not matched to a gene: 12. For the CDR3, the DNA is TGTGCCAGCACCTTCCGGGGACAGGCTACGAACTATGGCTACACCTTC. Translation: CASTFRGQATNYGYTF.